The 13 T cell receptor beta chains below come from one sample, sequenced in a study of T cells in Graves' hyperthyroidism and ophthalmopathy. The investigators amplified TCR beta CDR3 regions from RNA transcripts. Initially, a first-round RT-PCR of the TCR CDR3 employed the HTBI primer set. One entry per CDR3 protein, called by TCRdb with MiXCR from the multiplex PCR reads. The data hold about 480,000 distinct CDR3 sequences, with around a quarter observed a single time. Sequences were obtained from blood. All receptors come from a woman in her twenties or thirties with Graves' ophthalmopathy.

This clonotype was observed many times. The genes are TRBV4-1 and TRBJ1-5, with a possible D match to TRBD1 (5 bases). Germline V gene data show CDR1 as MGHRA and CDR2 as YSYEKL. V was shortened by 2 bases and J by 9 bases, with 14 bases between the two germline ends. The CDR3 runs 14 residues. The DNA for the CDR3 is TGCGCCAGCAGCCAACCCGGGACCCCAAGGCCCCAGCATTTT. This gives the protein CASSQPGTPRPQHF.

The chain is built from TRBV9 and TRBJ2-4, with D tentatively TRBD1 or TRBD2 (7 bases each). The ends were cut back, 4 bases at V and 5 bases at J, with 16 bases in the middle. The CDR3 has 15 residues. CDR1 and CDR2 (germline): SGDLS, YYNGEE. The CDR3: CASSPGGRVENIQYF. The CDR3 coding sequence is TGTGCCAGCAGCCCAGGGGGGAGGGTAGAAAACATTCAGTACTTC.

In its sample, this clonotype was seen many times. The chain uses TRBV18 and TRBJ2-7, with 7 bases aligning to TRBD1. The CDR3 contains 16 residues. Germline V gene lookup returns CDR1 KGHSH and CDR2 LQKENI. The trim removed 2 bases at V and 3 bases at J, leaving 10 bases unmatched. The chain's CDR3 is CASSPIDRVSIYEQYF. The CDR3 DNA is TGTGCCAGCTCACCAATAGACAGGGTGTCGATCTACGAGCAGTACTTC.

This clonotype was detected a few times. J is TRBJ1-2 and V is TRBV12-5, with TRBD1 matching 7 bases. The CDR3 has 13 residues. Germline-derived CDR1 and CDR2 are LGHNT and FRNRAP. With 5 bases clipped from V and 4 bases from J, the junction kept 4 bases outside the gene matches. The CDR3: CASGPQGTYGYTF. CDR3 in DNA: TGTGCTAGTGGTCCACAGGGGACCTATGGCTACACCTTC. The whole variable domain, remainder taken from reference TRBV12-5 and TRBJ1-2, is DARVTQTPRHKVTEMGQEVTMRCQPILGHNTVFWYRQTMMQGLELLAYFRNRAPLDDSGMPKDRFSAEMPDATLATLKIQPSEPRDSAVYFCASGPQGTYGYTFGSGTRLTVV.

In this sample, this clonotype turned up many times. The rearrangement joins TRBV18 to TRBJ1-1; D is possibly TRBD1 (6 bases). The length of the CDR3 is 15 residues. Germline V lookup: CDR1 KGHSH, CDR2 LQKENI. V dropped 3 bases and J dropped 1 base, with 12 bases sitting between them. Written as DNA, the CDR3 is TGTGCCAGCTCACCGCGAGGGACACCGAACACTGAAGCTTTCTTT. Protein product: CASSPRGTPNTEAFF.

Ten or more counts support this clonotype. The J gene is TRBJ1-2, the V gene TRBV3-1; unclear D gene. From germline, CDR1 is LGHDT and CDR2 YNNKEL (reference sequence). Trimming removed 1 base from V and 8 bases from J, with 8 bases in between. CDR3 length: 12 residues. The CDR3 sequence: CASSQVNRGYTF. The CDR3 region has the DNA TGTGCCAGCAGCCAAGTGAACAGAGGCTACACCTTC.

This clonotype was counted at least ten times. This rearrangement joins TRBV28 to TRBJ1-5; D is uncertain. Germline assignment: CDR1 MDHEN and CDR2 SYDVKM. The CDR3 runs to 17 residues. V gave up 2 bases and J gave up 4 bases, with 18 bases separating them. The CDR3 loop is CASSLMSILPSNQPQHF. DNA of the CDR3: TGTGCCAGCAGTTTAATGTCTATCCTTCCCTCAAATCAGCCCCAGCATTTT.

The chain recombines TRBV5-1 with TRBJ1-5, with D tentatively TRBD1 (5 bases). The V gene lost 3 bases and the J gene lost 5 bases, with 12 bases spanning the gap. This CDR3 region has 14 residues. Germline lookup yields CDR1 SGHRS and CDR2 YFSETQ. This CDR3 reads CASSSGGRDQPQHF. The CDR3 region has the DNA TGCGCCAGCAGCTCCGGGGGACGGGATCAGCCCCAGCATTTT.

Note on this clonotype: A much bigger clone sits one base away, suggesting this may be a read error. The V and J genes are TRBV29-1 and TRBJ2-7; no clear D gene. The CDR3 covers 13 residues. From germline, CDR1 is SQVTM and CDR2 ANQGSEA. Trimming cost V 7 bases and J 2 bases, with 15 bases left between them. The CDR3 bases are TGCAGCGCCCGGAAGGAGTTAACCTACGAGCAGTACTTC. It codes for CSARKELTYEQYF.

A few counts support this clonotype. The chain couples TRBV6-5 to TRBJ1-1; possibly TRBD1 for D (5 bases). The CDR3 is 15 residues long. The germline CDR1 and CDR2 sequences are MNHEY and SVGAGI. V was pared by 2 bases and J by 7 bases, with 17 bases between. The CDR3 DNA sequence: TGTGCCAGCAGTTACACCAGGGAGGGGTCCCGTGAAGCTTTCTTT. The encoded protein is CASSYTREGSREAFF.

The rearrangement links TRBV6-5 to TRBJ1-1; TRBD1 matches at 7 bases. Germline CDR1 and CDR2: MNHEY and SVGAGI. The CDR3 totals 13 residues. V was clipped by 4 bases and J by 7 bases; unmatched bases: 6. CDR3 DNA: TGTGCCAGCAGTTTGGACAGGCTCCGTGAAGCTTTCTTT. Its translation is CASSLDRLREAFF.

This clonotype was detected ten times or more. The rearrangement links TRBV29-1 to TRBJ2-7; D remains unclear. This CDR3 is 14 amino acids long. The germline CDR1 and CDR2 sequences are SQVTM and ANQGSEA. Trimming left V 3 bases short and J 5 bases short, with 17 bases between. The CDR3 reads CSVDLELGGHEQYF. The CDR3, as DNA: TGCAGCGTTGACTTGGAATTAGGTGGCCACGAGCAGTACTTC.

This clonotype was observed a handful of times. The chain employs TRBV12-3 or TRBV12-4 and TRBJ2-5; D uncertain. V was pared by 2 bases and J by 1 base, with 8 bases between. The CDR3 is made up of 14 amino acids. CDR3 protein: CASSLTESQETQYF. CDR3 bases: TGTGCCAGCAGTTTAACAGAAAGCCAAGAGACCCAGTACTTC.